These 10 T cell receptor beta chains were all obtained from the same sample, sequenced in a study of blood T cell repertoires in COVID-19. Using immunoSEQ multiplex PCR, the repertoire was profiled, and TCRdb retains in-frame clones only, with some absent. The table includes 200,000 to 300,000 clones, nearly 85% detected once. Sequenced material: peripheral blood. The receptor source for this set is a human donor in a cohort sampled during active COVID-19.

V and J are TRBV28 and TRBJ2-5; perhaps TRBD1 as D (5 bases). Trimming shortened V by 1 base and J by 2 bases, and 14 bases separated the two germline ends. The CDR3 is made up of 16 amino acids. Germline V CDR1 and CDR2: MDHEN, SYDVKM. The CDR3, as DNA: TGTGCCAGCAGTTTATTCGCCAGGGTAGGGCAAGAGACCCAGTACTTC. This translates into CASSLFARVGQETQYF.

A few counts support this clone. A junction end diverges from the germline sequence, so it may reflect a read error. The chain employs TRBV19 and TRBJ2-2; maybe TRBD2 (5 bases). Germline V gene lookup returns CDR1 LNHDA and CDR2 SQIVND (reference sequence). The length of the CDR3 is 14 residues. The CDR3 region has the DNA TGTGCCAGTAGTATTTACGGGAACCCCGGGGAGCTGTTTTTT. Its protein product is CASSIYGNPGELFF.

V usage is TRBV2 and J usage is TRBJ2-6, with D possibly being TRBD1 (5 bases). V gave up 4 bases and J gave up 2 bases, with 12 bases separating them. CDR1 and CDR2 from the germline V gene are SNHLY and FYNNEI. The CDR3 is made up of 16 amino acids. The CDR3, as DNA: TGTGCCAGCAGTGGAGTAAGGGGCCCTGGGGCCAACGTCCTGACTTTC. Its translation is CASSGVRGPGANVLTF.

V is TRBV11-1 and J is TRBJ2-7; weak D call: TRBD2 (6 bases). The CDR3 totals 14 residues. Germline values: CDR1 SGHAT, CDR2 FQDESV (reference sequence). V lost 5 bases, J lost 2 bases, and 13 bases lay in between. The CDR3 DNA reads as TGTGCCAGCAGCCCAACGGCGGGGCCCTACGAGCAGTACTTC. Its protein is CASSPTAGPYEQYF.

V gene TRBV6-4 combines with J gene TRBJ2-5; perhaps D is TRBD1 or TRBD2 (6 bases each). The CDR3 is 15 amino acids. CDR1 and CDR2 (germline): MRHNA, SNTAGT. V gave up 4 bases and J gave up 5 bases, with 17 bases separating them. The CDR3 spells CASSASGEEGETQYF. CDR3 sequence (DNA): TGTGCCAGCAGTGCCTCAGGGGAGGAAGGGGAGACCCAGTACTTC.

This clone was recorded once. V usage is TRBV24-1 and J usage is TRBJ1-1; possibly TRBD1 for D (5 bases). This CDR3 has 12 amino acids. V lost 3 bases and J lost 7, with 8 bases in between. Germline V gene lookup returns CDR1 KGHDR and CDR2 SFDVKD. CDR3 in amino acids: CATSDERGEAFF. As DNA, the CDR3 is TGTGCCACCAGTGATGAAAGGGGTGAAGCTTTCTTT.

The J gene is TRBJ2-7, the V gene TRBV6-5; D is possibly TRBD2 (6 bases). The CDR3 length is 12 residues. Germline CDR1 and CDR2: MNHEY and SVGAGI. V lost 0 bases and J 7 bases, leaving 7 bases between the germline ends. Here the CDR3 DNA reads TGTGCCAGCAGTTACTCGGAGGGGGAGCAGTACTTC. It yields the protein CASSYSEGEQYF.

CDR3 in DNA: TGTGCCAGCAGCCCCGACAGGGGGAGTAATAACTATGGCTACACCTTC. Its translation: CASSPDRGSNNYGYTF. The chain is built from TRBV5-6 and TRBJ1-2; 9 nucleotides agree with TRBD1. The germline V gene encodes CDR1 SGHDT and CDR2 YYEEEE. V shed 4 bases and J 1 base; nucleotides not matched to a gene: 8. The CDR3 has 16 amino acids.

The chain links TRBV9 to TRBJ2-7; a possible D gene is TRBD2 (5 bases). Per the germline V gene, CDR1 is SGDLS and CDR2 is YYNGEE. V lost 4 bases, J lost 2 bases, and 13 bases lay in between. The CDR3 runs 14 residues. The chain's CDR3 is CASSPRALAYEQYF. The CDR3 coding sequence is TGTGCCAGCAGCCCGAGGGCCCTTGCCTACGAGCAGTACTTC.

This clone occurred once. As DNA, the CDR3 is TGTGCCAGCAGCGGTCGACAGTTACCAGGGGGCCACGAGCAGTACTTC. It yields the protein CASSGRQLPGGHEQYF. The chain uses TRBV3-1 (or the pseudogene TRBV3-2) and TRBJ2-7; TRBD1 matches at 8 bases. Germline V gene data show CDR1 as LGHDT and CDR2 as YNNKEL (reference sequence). The CDR3 extends over 16 amino acids. The V gene end was trimmed by 5 bases and the J gene end by 5 bases; junction bases not matched to a gene: 14.